This TCR beta chain was identified in a study of cytomegalovirus exposure and HLA in healthy donors. To note about this clone: Its antigen is unknown.

It was healthy bone marrow donors who served as donors. Primers included in the PCR were 60 Vbeta and 13 Jbeta primers. Clones were sequenced by immunoSEQ multiplex PCR, and TCRdb holds only the in-frame ones, with some missing. The sample contains about 15,000 clones, under 70% of which appear only once. CDR3 size: 14 residues. V was trimmed by 2 bases and J by 1 base, leaving 8 bases between them. Germline V gene sequence: CDR1 SEHNR, CDR2 FQNEAQ (reference sequence). Broader study findings: For most TCR beta V segments, an earlier analysis put the productive rate at about 90% or about 30% of the time. CMV antigen specificity of a few CMV-associated chains was confirmed in vitro.

The sequenced sample consisted of PBMCs. The genes are TRBV7-9 and TRBJ2-5; perhaps TRBD1 as D (6 bases). This TCR was recovered from a woman in her 50s in good health and CMV-seropositive. This chain's CDR3 is CASSLMGAQETQYF. For the CDR3, the DNA is TGTGCCAGCAGCTTAATGGGGGCCCAAGAGACCCAGTACTTC.